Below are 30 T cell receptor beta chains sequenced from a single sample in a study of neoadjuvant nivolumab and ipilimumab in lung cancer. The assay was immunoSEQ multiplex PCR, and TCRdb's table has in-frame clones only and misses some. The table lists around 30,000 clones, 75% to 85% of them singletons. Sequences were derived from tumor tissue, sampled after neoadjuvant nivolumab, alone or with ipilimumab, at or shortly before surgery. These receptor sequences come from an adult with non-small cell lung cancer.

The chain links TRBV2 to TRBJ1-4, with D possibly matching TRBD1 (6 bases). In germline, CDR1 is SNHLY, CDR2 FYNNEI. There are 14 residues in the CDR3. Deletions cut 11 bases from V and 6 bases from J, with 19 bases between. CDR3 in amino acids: CASKGGAGDEKLFF. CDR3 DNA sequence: TGTGCCTCCAAGGGGGGGGCTGGGGATGAAAAACTGTTTTTT. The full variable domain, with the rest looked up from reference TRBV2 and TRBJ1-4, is EPEVTQTPSHQVTQMGQEVILRCVPISNHLYFYWYRQILGQKVEFLVSFYNNEISEKSEIFDDQFSVERPDGSNFTLKIRSTKLEDSAMYFCASKGGAGDEKLFFGSGTQLSVL.

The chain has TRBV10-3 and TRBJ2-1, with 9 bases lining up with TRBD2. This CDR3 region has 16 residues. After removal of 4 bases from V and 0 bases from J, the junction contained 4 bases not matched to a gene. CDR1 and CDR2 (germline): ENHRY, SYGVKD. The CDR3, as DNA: TGTGCCATCAGTGCTATAGCGGGAGCCTCCTACAATGAGCAGTTCTTC. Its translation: CAISAIAGASYNEQFF.

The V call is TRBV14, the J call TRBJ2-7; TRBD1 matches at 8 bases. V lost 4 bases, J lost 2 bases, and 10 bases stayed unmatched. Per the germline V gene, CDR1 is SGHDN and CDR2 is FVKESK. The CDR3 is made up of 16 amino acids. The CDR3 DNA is TGTGCCAGCAGCCTAGACCCAGGGGGCACACCCTACGAGCAGTACTTC. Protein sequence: CASSLDPGGTPYEQYF.

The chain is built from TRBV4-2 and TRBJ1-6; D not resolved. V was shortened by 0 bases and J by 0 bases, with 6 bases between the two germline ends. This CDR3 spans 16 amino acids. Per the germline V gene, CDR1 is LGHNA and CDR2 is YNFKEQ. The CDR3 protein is CASSQDISSYNSPLHF. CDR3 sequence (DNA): TGTGCCAGCAGCCAAGATATCAGCTCCTATAATTCACCCCTCCACTTT.

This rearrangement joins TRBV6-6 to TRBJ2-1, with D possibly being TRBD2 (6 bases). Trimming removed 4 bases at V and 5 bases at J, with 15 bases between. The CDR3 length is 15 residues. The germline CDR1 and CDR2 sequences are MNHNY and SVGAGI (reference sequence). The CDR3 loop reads CASSSAEAGNNEQFF. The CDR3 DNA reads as TGTGCCAGCAGTTCCGCGGAGGCGGGGAACAATGAGCAGTTCTTC.

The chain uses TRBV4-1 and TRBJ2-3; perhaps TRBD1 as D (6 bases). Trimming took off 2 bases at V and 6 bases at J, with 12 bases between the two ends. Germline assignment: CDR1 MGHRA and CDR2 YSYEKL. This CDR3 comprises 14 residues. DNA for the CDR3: TGCGCCAGCAGCCAACAACAGGGCCCCGATACGCAGTATTTT. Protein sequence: CASSQQQGPDTQYF.

As DNA, the CDR3 is TGCGCCAGCGGCAAGTCGGACACCGGGGAGCTGTTTTTT. Translation: CASGKSDTGELFF. The V and J genes are TRBV5-1 and TRBJ2-2; D unclear. Trimming took 7 bases from V and 3 from J, leaving 10 bases between them. CDR3 length equals 13 residues. CDR1 and CDR2 from the germline V gene are SGHRS and YFSETQ.

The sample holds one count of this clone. The CDR3: CASSLAMVRASYGYTF. Written as DNA, the CDR3 is TGTGCCAGCAGCTTGGCCATGGTTAGGGCCTCCTATGGCTACACCTTC. The V call is TRBV5-6, the J call TRBJ1-2, with D uncertain. The germline V gene encodes CDR1 SGHDT and CDR2 YYEEEE. The V and J ends lost 0 bases and 4 bases respectively, with 16 bases between them. The CDR3 is made up of 16 amino acids.

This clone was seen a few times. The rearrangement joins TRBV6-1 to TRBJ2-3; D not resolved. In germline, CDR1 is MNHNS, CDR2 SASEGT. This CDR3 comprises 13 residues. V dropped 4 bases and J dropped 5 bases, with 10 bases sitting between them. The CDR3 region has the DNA TGTGCCAGCAGTGCTCTAGATGAAGATACGCAGTATTTT. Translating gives CASSALDEDTQYF.

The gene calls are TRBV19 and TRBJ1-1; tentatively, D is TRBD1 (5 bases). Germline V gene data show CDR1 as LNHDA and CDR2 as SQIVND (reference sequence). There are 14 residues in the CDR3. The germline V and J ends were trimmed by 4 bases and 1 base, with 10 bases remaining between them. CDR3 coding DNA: TGTGCCAGTAGTACCCGACAGAAGAACACTGAAGCTTTCTTT. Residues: CASSTRQKNTEAFF.

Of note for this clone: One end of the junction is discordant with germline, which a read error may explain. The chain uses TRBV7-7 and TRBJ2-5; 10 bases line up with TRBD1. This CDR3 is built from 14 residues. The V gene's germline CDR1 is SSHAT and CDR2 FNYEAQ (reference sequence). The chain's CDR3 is CASSFGTGEGTQYF. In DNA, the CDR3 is TGTGCTAGCAGCTTCGGGACAGGGGAGGGGACCCAGTACTTC.

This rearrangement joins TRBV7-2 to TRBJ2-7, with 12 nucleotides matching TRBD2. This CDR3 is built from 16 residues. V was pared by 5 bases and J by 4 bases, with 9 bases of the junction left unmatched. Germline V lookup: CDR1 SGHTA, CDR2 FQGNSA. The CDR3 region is CASSQSTSGGRYEQYF. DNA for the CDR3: TGTGCCAGCAGCCAATCGACTAGCGGGGGACGTTACGAGCAGTACTTC.

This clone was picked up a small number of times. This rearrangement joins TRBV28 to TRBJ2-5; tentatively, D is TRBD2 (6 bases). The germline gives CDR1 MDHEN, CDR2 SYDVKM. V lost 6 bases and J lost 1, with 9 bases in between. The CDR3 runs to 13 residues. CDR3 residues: CASRGGSQETQYF. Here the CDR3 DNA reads TGTGCCAGCAGGGGGGGATCCCAAGAGACCCAGTACTTC. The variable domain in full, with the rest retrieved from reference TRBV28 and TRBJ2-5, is DVKVTQSSRYLVKRTGEKVFLECVQDMDHENMFWYRQDPGLGLRLIYFSYDVKMKEKGDIPEGYSVSREKKERFSLILESASTNQTSMYLCASRGGSQETQYFGPGTRLLVL.

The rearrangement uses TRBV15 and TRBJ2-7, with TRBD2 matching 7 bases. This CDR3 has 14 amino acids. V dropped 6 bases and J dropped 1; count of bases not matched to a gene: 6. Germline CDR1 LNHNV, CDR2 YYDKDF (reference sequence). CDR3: CATRMERGSYEQYF. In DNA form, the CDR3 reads TGTGCCACCAGAATGGAGCGGGGATCCTACGAGCAGTACTTC. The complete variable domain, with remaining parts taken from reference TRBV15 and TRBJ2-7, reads DAMVIQNPRYQVTQFGKPVTLSCSQTLNHNVMYWYQQKSSQAPKLLFHYYDKDFNNEADTPDNFQSRRPNTSFCFLDIRSPGLGDTAMYLCATRMERGSYEQYFGPGTRLTVT.

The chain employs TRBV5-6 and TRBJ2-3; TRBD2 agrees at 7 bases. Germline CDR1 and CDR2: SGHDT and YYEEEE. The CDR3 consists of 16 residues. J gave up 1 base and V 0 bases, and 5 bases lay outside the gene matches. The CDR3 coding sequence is TGTGCCAGCAGCTTGGGGGAGCGGGGCGGCACAGATACGCAGTATTTT. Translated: CASSLGERGGTDTQYF.

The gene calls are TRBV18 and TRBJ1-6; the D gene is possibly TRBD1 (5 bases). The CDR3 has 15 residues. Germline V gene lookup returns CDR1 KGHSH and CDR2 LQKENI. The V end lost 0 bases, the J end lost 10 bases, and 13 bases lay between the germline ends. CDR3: CASSPPDVGGSPLHF. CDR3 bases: TGTGCCAGCTCACCACCGGATGTTGGGGGATCACCCCTCCACTTT.

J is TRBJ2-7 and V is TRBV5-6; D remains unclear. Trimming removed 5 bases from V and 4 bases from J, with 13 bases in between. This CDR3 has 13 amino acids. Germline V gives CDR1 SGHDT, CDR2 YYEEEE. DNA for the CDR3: TGTGCCAGCAGTTCTCCAGTAGGGTACGAGCAGTACTTC. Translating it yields CASSSPVGYEQYF.

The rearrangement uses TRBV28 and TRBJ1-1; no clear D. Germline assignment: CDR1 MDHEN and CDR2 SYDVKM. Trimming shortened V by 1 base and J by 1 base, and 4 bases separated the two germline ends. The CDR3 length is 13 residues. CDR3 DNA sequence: TGTGCCAGCAGTTTATCCCAGAACACTGAAGCTTTCTTT. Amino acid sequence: CASSLSQNTEAFF.

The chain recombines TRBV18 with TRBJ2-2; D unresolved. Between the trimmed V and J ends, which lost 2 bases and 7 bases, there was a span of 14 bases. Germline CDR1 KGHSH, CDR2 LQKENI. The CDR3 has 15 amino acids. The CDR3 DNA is TGTGCCAGCTCACCAAGGATCGAAGGAGTCGGGGAGCTGTTTTTT. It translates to CASSPRIEGVGELFF.

DNA of the CDR3: TGTGCCAGCAGCTTAGACGCTTTCTTT. Translated: CASSLDAFF. The genes are TRBV7-2 and TRBJ1-1; D is unresolved. The V end was cut by 1 base, the J end by 11 bases, with 2 bases between. Germline lookup yields CDR1 SGHTA and CDR2 FQGNSA. The CDR3 extends over 9 amino acids.

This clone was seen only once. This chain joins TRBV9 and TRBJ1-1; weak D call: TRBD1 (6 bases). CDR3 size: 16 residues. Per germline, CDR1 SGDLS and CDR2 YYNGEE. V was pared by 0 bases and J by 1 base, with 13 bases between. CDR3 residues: CASSVGTGLGNTEAFF. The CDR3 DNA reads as TGTGCCAGCAGCGTAGGTACAGGGCTTGGGAACACTGAAGCTTTCTTT.

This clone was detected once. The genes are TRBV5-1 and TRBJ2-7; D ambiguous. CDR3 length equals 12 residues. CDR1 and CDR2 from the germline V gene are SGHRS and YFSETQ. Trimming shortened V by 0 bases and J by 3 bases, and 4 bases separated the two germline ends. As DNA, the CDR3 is TGCGCCAGCAGCTTGGGGGACTACGAGCAGTACTTC. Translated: CASSLGDYEQYF.

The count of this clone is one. The CDR3 sequence is CASSQPDWPAVFSKNIQYF. The CDR3 DNA reads as TGTGCCAGCAGCCAACCGGACTGGCCGGCGGTTTTCTCCAAAAACATTCAGTACTTC. The rearrangement uses TRBV5-6 and TRBJ2-4; tentative D call: TRBD2 (5 bases). The CDR3 has 19 amino acids. Per the germline V gene, CDR1 is SGHDT and CDR2 is YYEEEE. V was trimmed by 4 bases and J by 2 bases, leaving 25 bases between them.

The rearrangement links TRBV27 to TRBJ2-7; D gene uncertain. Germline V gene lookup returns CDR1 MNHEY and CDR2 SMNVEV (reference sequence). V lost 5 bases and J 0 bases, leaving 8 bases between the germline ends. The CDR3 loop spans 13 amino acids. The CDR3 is CASSRRNSYEQYF. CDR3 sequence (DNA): TGTGCCAGCAGTCGCAGAAACTCCTACGAGCAGTACTTC.

This CDR3 reads CASSPGLAGHEQFF. DNA for the CDR3: TGTGCCAGCTCACCCGGACTAGCGGGGCATGAGCAGTTCTTC. The chain recombines TRBV18 with TRBJ2-1, with TRBD2 matching 12 bases. CDR3 length equals 14 residues. The germline CDR1 and CDR2 sequences are KGHSH and LQKENI. The trim removed 3 bases at V and 8 bases at J, leaving 2 bases unmatched.

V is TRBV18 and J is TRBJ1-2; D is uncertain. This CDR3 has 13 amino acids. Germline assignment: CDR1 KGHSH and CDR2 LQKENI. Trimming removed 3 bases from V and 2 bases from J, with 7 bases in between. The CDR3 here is CASSPTENYGYTF. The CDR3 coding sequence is TGTGCCAGCTCACCGACGGAGAACTATGGCTACACCTTC.

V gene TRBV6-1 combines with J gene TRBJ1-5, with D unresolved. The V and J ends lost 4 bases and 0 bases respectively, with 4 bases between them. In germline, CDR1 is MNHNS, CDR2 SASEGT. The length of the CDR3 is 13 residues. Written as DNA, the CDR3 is TGTGCCAGCAGTGGGAGTAGCAATCAGCCCCAGCATTTT. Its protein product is CASSGSSNQPQHF.

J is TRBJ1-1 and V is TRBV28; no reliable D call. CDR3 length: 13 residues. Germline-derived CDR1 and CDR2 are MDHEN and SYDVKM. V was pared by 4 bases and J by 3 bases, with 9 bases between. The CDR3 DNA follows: TGTGCCAGCAGTTCTGCGGGTGACACTGAAGCTTTCTTT. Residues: CASSSAGDTEAFF.

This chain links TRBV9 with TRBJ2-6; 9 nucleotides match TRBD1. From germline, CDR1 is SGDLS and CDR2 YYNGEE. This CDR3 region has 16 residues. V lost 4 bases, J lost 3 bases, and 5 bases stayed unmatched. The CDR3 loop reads CASSLQGAGGANVLTF. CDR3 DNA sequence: TGTGCCAGCAGCTTACAGGGGGCTGGTGGGGCCAACGTCCTGACTTTC. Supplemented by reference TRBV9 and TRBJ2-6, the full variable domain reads DSGVTQTPKHLITATGQRVTLRCSPRSGDLSVYWYQQSLDQGLQFLIQYYNGEERAKGNILERFSAQQFPDLHSELNLSSLELGDSALYFCASSLQGAGGANVLTFGAGSRLTVL.

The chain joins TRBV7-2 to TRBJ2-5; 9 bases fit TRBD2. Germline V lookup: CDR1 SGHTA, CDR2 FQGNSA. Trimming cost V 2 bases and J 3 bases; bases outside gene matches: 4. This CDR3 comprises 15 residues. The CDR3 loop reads CASSLRGGAKETQYF. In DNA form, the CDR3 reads TGTGCCAGCAGCTTACGCGGGGGGGCCAAAGAGACCCAGTACTTC.